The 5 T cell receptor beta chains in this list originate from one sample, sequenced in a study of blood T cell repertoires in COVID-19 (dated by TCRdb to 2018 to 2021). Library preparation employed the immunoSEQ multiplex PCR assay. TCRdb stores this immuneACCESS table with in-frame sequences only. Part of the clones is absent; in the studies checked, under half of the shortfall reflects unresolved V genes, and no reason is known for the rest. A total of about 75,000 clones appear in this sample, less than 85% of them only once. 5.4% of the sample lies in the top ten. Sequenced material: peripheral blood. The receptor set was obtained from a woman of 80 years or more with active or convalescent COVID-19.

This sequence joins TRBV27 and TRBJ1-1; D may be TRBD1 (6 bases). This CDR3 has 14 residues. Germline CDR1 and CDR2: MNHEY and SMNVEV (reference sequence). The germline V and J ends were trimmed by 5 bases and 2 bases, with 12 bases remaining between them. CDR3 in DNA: TGTGCCAGCAGTATACAGGGATTTAACACTGAAGCTTTCTTT. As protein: CASSIQGFNTEAFF.

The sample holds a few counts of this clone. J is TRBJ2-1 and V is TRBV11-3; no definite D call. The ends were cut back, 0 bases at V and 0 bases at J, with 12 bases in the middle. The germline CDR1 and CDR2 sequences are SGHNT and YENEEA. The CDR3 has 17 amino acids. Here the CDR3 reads CASSLDNRRNSYNEQFF. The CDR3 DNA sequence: TGTGCCAGCAGCTTAGATAATCGGAGAAACTCCTACAATGAGCAGTTCTTC.

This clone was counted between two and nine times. CDR3 in amino acids: CASSVAVERYSNQPQHF. In DNA form, the CDR3 reads TGTGCCAGCAGCGTAGCTGTCGAGCGATATAGCAATCAGCCCCAGCATTTT. The chain carries TRBV9 and TRBJ1-5, with no clear D. CDR3 size: 17 residues. In germline, CDR1 is SGDLS, CDR2 YYNGEE. The germline V and J ends were trimmed by 0 bases and 0 bases, with 13 bases remaining between them.

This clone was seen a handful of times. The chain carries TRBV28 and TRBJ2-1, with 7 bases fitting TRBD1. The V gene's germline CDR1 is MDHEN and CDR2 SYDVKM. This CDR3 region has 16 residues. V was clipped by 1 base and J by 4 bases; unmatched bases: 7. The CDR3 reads CASSLSMGQWYNEQFF. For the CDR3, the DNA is TGTGCCAGCAGTTTATCAATGGGACAGTGGTACAATGAGCAGTTCTTC. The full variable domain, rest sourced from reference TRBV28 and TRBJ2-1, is DVKVTQSSRYLVKRTGEKVFLECVQDMDHENMFWYRQDPGLGLRLIYFSYDVKMKEKGDIPEGYSVSREKKERFSLILESASTNQTSMYLCASSLSMGQWYNEQFFGPGTRLTVL.

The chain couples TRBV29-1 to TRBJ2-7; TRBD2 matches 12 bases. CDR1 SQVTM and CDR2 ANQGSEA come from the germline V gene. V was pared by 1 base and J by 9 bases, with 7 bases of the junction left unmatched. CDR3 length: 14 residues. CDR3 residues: CSVEAGTSGLAQYF. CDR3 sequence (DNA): TGCAGCGTTGAAGCCGGGACTAGCGGGCTCGCGCAGTACTTC.